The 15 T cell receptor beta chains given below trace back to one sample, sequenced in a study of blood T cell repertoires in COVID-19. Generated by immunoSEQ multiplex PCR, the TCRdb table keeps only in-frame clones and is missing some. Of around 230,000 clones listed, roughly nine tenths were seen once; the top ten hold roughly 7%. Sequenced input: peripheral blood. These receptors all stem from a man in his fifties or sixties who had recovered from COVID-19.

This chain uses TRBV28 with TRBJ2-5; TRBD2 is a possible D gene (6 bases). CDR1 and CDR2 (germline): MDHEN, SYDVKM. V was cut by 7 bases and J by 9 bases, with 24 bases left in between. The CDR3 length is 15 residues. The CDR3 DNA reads TGTGCCAGCAAAATCCACGGACGGTCCGGGGGACCCCAGTACTTC. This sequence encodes CASKIHGRSGGPQYF.

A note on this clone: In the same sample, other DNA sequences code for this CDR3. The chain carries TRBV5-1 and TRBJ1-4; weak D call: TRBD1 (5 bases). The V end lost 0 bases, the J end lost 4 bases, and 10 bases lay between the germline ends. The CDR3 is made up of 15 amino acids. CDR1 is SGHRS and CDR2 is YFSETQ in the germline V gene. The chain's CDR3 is CASSLAAGVNEKLFF. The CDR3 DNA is TGCGCCAGCAGCTTGGCCGCGGGGGTTAATGAAAAACTGTTTTTT.

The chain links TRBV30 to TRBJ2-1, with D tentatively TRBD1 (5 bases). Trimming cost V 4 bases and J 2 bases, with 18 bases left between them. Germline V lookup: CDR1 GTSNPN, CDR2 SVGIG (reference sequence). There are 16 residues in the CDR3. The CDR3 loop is CAWTTLTGPPYNEQFF. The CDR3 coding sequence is TGTGCCTGGACTACTCTTACAGGCCCCCCCTACAATGAGCAGTTCTTC. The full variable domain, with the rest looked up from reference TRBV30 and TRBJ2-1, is SQTIHQWPATLVQPVGSPLSLECTVEGTSNPNLYWYRQAAGRGLQLLFYSVGIGQISSEVPQNLSASRPQDRQFILSSKKLLLSDSGFYLCAWTTLTGPPYNEQFFGPGTRLTVL.

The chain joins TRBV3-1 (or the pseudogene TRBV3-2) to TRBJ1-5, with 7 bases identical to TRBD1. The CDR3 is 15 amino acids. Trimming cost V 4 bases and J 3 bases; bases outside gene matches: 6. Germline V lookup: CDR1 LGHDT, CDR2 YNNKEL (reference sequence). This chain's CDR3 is CASSLDGTANQPQHF. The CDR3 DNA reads TGTGCCAGCAGCCTCGATGGGACAGCCAATCAGCCCCAGCATTTT.

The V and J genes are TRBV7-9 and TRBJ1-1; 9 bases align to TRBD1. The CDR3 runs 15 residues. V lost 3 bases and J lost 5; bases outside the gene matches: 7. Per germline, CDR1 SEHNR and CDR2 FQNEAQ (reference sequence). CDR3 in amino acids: CASSFRTGDMTEAFF. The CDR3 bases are TGTGCCAGCAGCTTCCGGACAGGGGATATGACTGAAGCTTTCTTT. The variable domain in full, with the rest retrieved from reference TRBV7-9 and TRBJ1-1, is DTGVSQNPRHKITKRGQNVTFRCDPISEHNRLYWYRQTLGQGPEFLTYFQNEAQLEKSRLLSDRFSAERPKGSFSTLEIQRTEQGDSAMYLCASSFRTGDMTEAFFGQGTRLTVV.

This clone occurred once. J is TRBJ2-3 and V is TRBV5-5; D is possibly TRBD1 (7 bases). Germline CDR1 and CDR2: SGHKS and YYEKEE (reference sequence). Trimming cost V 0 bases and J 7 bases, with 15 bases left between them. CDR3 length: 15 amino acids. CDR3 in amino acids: CASSLVQGGDHTQYF. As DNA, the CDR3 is TGTGCCAGCAGCTTGGTTCAGGGGGGAGACCATACGCAGTATTTT.

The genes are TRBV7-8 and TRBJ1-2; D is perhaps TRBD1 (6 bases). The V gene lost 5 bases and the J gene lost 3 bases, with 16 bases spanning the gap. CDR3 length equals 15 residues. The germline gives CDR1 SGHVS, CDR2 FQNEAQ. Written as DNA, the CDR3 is TGTGCCAGCAGCCCCGGACAGCCGCGAGACTATGGCTACACCTTC. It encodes CASSPGQPRDYGYTF.

CDR3 protein: CASSLEQGREQYF. The DNA of the CDR3 is TGTGCCAGCAGCTTGGAGCAGGGCAGGGAGCAGTACTTC. The J gene is TRBJ2-7, the V gene TRBV5-6, with D possibly being TRBD1 (5 bases). The CDR3 runs to 13 residues. Trimming took off 0 bases at V and 7 bases at J, with 11 bases between the two ends. Germline assignment: CDR1 SGHDT and CDR2 YYEEEE.

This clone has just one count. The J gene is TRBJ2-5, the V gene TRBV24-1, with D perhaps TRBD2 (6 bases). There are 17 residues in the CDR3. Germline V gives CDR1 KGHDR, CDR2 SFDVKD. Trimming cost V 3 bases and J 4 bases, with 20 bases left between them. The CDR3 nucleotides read TGTGCCACCAGTGATCCCGCGGGCGGCGGAGGGAGAGAGACCCAGTACTTC. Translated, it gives CATSDPAGGGGRETQYF.

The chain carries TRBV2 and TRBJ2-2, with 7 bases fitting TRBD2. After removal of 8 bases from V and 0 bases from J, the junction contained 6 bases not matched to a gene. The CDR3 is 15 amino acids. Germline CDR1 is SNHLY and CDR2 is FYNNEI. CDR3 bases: TGTGCCAGCCGTCGTCTAGCGGCGAACACCGGGGAGCTGTTTTTT. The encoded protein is CASRRLAANTGELFF.

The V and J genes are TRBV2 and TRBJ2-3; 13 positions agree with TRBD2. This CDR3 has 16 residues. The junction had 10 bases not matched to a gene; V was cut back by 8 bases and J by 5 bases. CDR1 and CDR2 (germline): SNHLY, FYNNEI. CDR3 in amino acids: CASSDTSGGAGDTQYF. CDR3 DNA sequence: TGTGCCAGCTCCGATACTAGCGGGGGGGCGGGAGATACGCAGTATTTT.

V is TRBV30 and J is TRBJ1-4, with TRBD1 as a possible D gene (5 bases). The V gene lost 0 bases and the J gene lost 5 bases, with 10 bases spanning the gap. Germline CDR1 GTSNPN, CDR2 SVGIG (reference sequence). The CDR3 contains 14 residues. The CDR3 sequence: CAWSVRRVNEKLFF. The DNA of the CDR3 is TGTGCCTGGAGTGTTCGCAGGGTGAATGAAAAACTGTTTTTT.

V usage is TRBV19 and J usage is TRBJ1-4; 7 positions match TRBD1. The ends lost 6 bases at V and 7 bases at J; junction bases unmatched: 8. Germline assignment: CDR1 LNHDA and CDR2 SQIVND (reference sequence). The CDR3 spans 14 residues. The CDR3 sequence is CASRNRGRSEKLFF. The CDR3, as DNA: TGTGCCAGTAGGAATAGGGGGCGTAGTGAAAAACTGTTTTTT.

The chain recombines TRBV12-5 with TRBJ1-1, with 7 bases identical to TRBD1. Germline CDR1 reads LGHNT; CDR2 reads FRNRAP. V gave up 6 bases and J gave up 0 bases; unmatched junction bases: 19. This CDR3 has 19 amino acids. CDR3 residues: CASGGQRDRETAMNTEAFF. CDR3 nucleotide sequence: TGTGCTAGTGGGGGACAAAGAGACAGGGAAACTGCCATGAACACTGAAGCTTTCTTT.

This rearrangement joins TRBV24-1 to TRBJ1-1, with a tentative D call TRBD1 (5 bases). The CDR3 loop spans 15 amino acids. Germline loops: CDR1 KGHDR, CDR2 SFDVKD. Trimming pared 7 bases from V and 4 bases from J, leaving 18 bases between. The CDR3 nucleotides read TGTGCCACCAGCAGTTCTTTGGGCGGGGGCACTGAAGCTTTCTTT. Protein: CATSSSLGGGTEAFF.